The 17 T cell receptor beta chains in this list originate from one sample, sequenced in a study of T cell changes during pregnancy in multiple sclerosis. Profiling relied on immunoSEQ multiplex PCR, and the TCRdb table lists in-frame clones only, not all of them. The data hold tens of thousands of clones, with around 90% observed a single time. Here the sequenced sample was CD4+ T cells from peripheral blood mononuclear cells, taken before pregnancy. These receptors originate from a female donor with multiple sclerosis, enrolled in a pregnancy study.

The rearrangement links TRBV19 to TRBJ1-3; no reliable D call. The CDR3 contains 14 residues. From germline, CDR1 is LNHDA and CDR2 SQIVND (reference sequence). V was cut by 6 bases and J by 0 bases, with 9 bases left in between. CDR3 residues: CASSEGSSGNTIYF. The CDR3 bases are TGTGCCAGTAGCGAGGGAAGCTCTGGAAACACCATATATTTT.

This chain links TRBV5-1 with TRBJ2-5, with TRBD2 as a possible D gene (5 bases). The germline CDR1 and CDR2 sequences are SGHRS and YFSETQ. V was cut by 5 bases and J by 4 bases, with 6 bases left in between. This CDR3 has 11 residues. The CDR3 DNA is TGCGCCAGCAGGGAGGTAGAGACCCAGTACTTC. It encodes CASREVETQYF.

The V call is TRBV19, the J call TRBJ2-7; weak D call: TRBD1 (7 bases). V lost 6 bases and J 4 bases, leaving 25 bases between the germline ends. Germline values: CDR1 LNHDA, CDR2 SQIVND (reference sequence). The CDR3 is 17 amino acids. The CDR3 is CASSGRGGGQVMYEQYF. CDR3 DNA sequence: TGTGCCAGTAGCGGGCGGGGCGGCGGACAGGTCATGTACGAGCAGTACTTC. The variable domain in full, with the rest retrieved from reference TRBV19 and TRBJ2-7, is DGGITQSPKYLFRKEGQNVTLSCEQNLNHDAMYWYRQDPGQGLRLIYYSQIVNDFQKGDIAEGYSVSREKKESFPLTVTSAQKNPTAFYLCASSGRGGGQVMYEQYFGPGTRLTVT.

The V call is TRBV15, the J call TRBJ1-3; 9 positions agree with TRBD1. The CDR3 has 17 residues. Per germline, CDR1 LNHNV and CDR2 YYDKDF (reference sequence). Trimming at V came to 2 bases and at J to 1 base, leaving 6 bases not matched to a gene. The DNA for the CDR3 is TGTGCCACCAGCAGATCGGACAGGGGACGGTCTGGAAACACCATATATTTT. This translates into CATSRSDRGRSGNTIYF.

CDR3 coding DNA: TGTGCCAGCAGCCCTCAGATATTAGAAGCTTTCTTT. Translated, it gives CASSPQILEAFF. This chain connects TRBV11-2 to TRBJ1-1; no firm D call. Trimming cost V 5 bases and J 8 bases, with 12 bases left between them. CDR1 SGHAT and CDR2 FQNNGV come from the germline V gene. The CDR3 extends over 12 amino acids.

V gene TRBV14 combines with J gene TRBJ1-2; 12 positions match TRBD1. Germline CDR1 reads SGHDN; CDR2 reads FVKESK. V lost 0 bases and J lost 6; bases outside the gene matches: 11. CDR3 length: 18 residues. The CDR3 bases are TGTGCCAGCAGCCAAGAAATTGGTATAGGGACAGGGGGCGATGGCTACACCTTC. This encodes CASSQEIGIGTGGDGYTF.

The chain carries TRBV6-1 and TRBJ2-1; a weak D match, TRBD1 (6 bases). The germline V gene encodes CDR1 MNHNS and CDR2 SASEGT. Trimming took 7 bases from V and 2 from J, leaving 12 bases between them. The CDR3 is made up of 14 amino acids. The chain's CDR3 is CASTRQVPYNEQFF. CDR3 DNA sequence: TGTGCCAGCACCCGACAGGTACCCTACAATGAGCAGTTCTTC.

The J gene is TRBJ1-1, the V gene TRBV19, with TRBD1 matching over 8 bases. The CDR3 spans 13 residues. CDR1 and CDR2 from the germline V gene are LNHDA and SQIVND (reference sequence). V shed 3 bases and J 7 bases; nucleotides not matched to a gene: 4. DNA of the CDR3: TGTGCCAGTAGTATGGGGGACAGGTATGAAGCTTTCTTT. Translation: CASSMGDRYEAFF.

The rearrangement joins TRBV6-5 to TRBJ2-7, with 9 bases identical to TRBD2. The CDR3 runs to 15 residues. Germline V gene sequence: CDR1 MNHEY, CDR2 SVGAGI. The trim removed 7 bases at V and 2 bases at J, leaving 9 bases unmatched. The CDR3 DNA reads TGTGCCAGCATTAAACTAGCGGGTCTTACCTACGAGCAGTACTTC. Residues: CASIKLAGLTYEQYF.

This clone appeared a single time. The chain carries TRBV10-3 and TRBJ2-7; D gene uncertain. The ends were cut back, 0 bases at V and 1 base at J, with 10 bases in the middle. Germline V gene data show CDR1 as ENHRY and CDR2 as SYGVKD. The CDR3 has 15 residues. DNA for the CDR3: TGTGCCATCAGTGAGTCAAACTCAAAGTCCTACGAGCAGTACTTC. Translating gives CAISESNSKSYEQYF.

The V call is TRBV7-3, the J call TRBJ1-1; D might be TRBD1 (5 bases). CDR3 length equals 14 residues. V was clipped by 3 bases and J by 4 bases, with 12 bases between them. The germline V gene has CDR1 SGHTA and CDR2 FQGTGA. CDR3 DNA sequence: TGTGCCAGCAGCTTGCAGGGTTCAGTCACTGAAGCTTTCTTT. As protein: CASSLQGSVTEAFF.

The chain is built from TRBV10-3 and TRBJ1-2; possibly TRBD1 for D (5 bases). The CDR3 sequence is 11 residues long. V was shortened by 10 bases and J by 7 bases, with 13 bases between the two germline ends. The germline CDR1 and CDR2 sequences are ENHRY and SYGVKD. The CDR3 region is CATQGGGGYTF. The CDR3 DNA reads TGTGCCACCCAGGGAGGTGGTGGCTACACCTTC.

This clone showed up just a few times. This chain connects TRBV9 to TRBJ1-1; TRBD1 matches at 7 bases. Germline V gene sequence: CDR1 SGDLS, CDR2 YYNGEE. The CDR3 consists of 13 residues. Unmatched junction bases numbered 3, after V lost 4 bases and J lost 3 bases. The CDR3 is CASSTDRDTEAFF. The CDR3 DNA sequence: TGTGCCAGCAGCACCGACAGGGACACTGAAGCTTTCTTT.

V gene TRBV7-9 combines with J gene TRBJ1-4; tentatively, D is TRBD1 (5 bases). The CDR3 spans 15 residues. V was trimmed by 6 bases and J by 3 bases, leaving 14 bases between them. Germline V lookup: CDR1 SEHNR, CDR2 FQNEAQ (reference sequence). CDR3 nucleotides: TGTGCCAGCAGGGCTGACAGTTTTTCTAATGAAAAACTGTTTTTT. It translates to CASRADSFSNEKLFF.

The chain employs TRBV5-1 and TRBJ2-7; 10 bases match TRBD2. Per the germline V gene, CDR1 is SGHRS and CDR2 is YFSETQ. After removal of 3 bases from V and 0 bases from J, the junction contained 3 bases not matched to a gene. The CDR3 loop spans 15 amino acids. CDR3: CASSSGLAFSYEQYF. The CDR3 coding sequence is TGCGCCAGCAGCTCGGGACTAGCGTTCTCCTACGAGCAGTACTTC.

This clone was detected once. This sequence joins TRBV5-6 and TRBJ2-1, with a tentative D call TRBD2 (5 bases). Germline V gene sequence: CDR1 SGHDT, CDR2 YYEEEE. This CDR3 region has 14 residues. Trimming left V 0 bases short and J 5 bases short, with 9 bases between. Here the CDR3 DNA reads TGTGCCAGCAGCTTGGGACTACGCAACAATGAGCAGTTCTTC. Translated: CASSLGLRNNEQFF.

This CDR3 is CASSRTSGSNYNEQFF. CDR3 nucleotide sequence: TGTGCCAGCAGTCGGACTAGCGGATCTAATTACAATGAGCAGTTCTTC. This sequence joins TRBV28 and TRBJ2-1; 10 nucleotides match TRBD2. Germline V gene sequence: CDR1 MDHEN, CDR2 SYDVKM. The CDR3 is 16 amino acids. V trimming: 5 bases; J trimming: 4 bases; junction bases outside the gene matches: 8.